This is a list of T cell receptor beta chains from one sample in a study of blood T cell repertoires in COVID-19. Sequenced by immunoSEQ multiplex PCR; TCRdb stores in-frame clones only, minus some. The sample has 400,000 to 450,000 clones; 80% to 95% are singletons. Sequencing was performed on PBMCs or T cells enriched from blood (not recorded which). The source is a man between 18 and 35 years old who had recovered from COVID-19. The CDR3 runs from the conserved cysteine through the conserved F or W. D genes are given only for firm matches. Clone size is not always given. Where it is, it says once, few, many or a class for expanded clones.

clone_size: -; d_call: TRBD1; j_call: TRBJ2-7; v_call: TRBV27; cdr3_nt: TGTGCCAGCGGACCGGGACAGGGCTCCTACGAGCAGTACTTC; cdr3_aa: CASGPGQGSYEQYF
clone_size: -; d_call: -; j_call: TRBJ1-1; v_call: TRBV19; cdr3_nt: TGTGCCAGTAGTGACCAGGGGTCATTGAACACTGAAGCTTTCTTT; cdr3_aa: CASSDQGSLNTEAFF
clone_size: -; d_call: -; j_call: TRBJ1-2; v_call: TRBV7-9; cdr3_nt: TGTGCCAGCAGCCCAAAACAGGGTCTCTATGGCTACACCTTC; cdr3_aa: CASSPKQGLYGYTF
clone_size: -; d_call: TRBD1; j_call: TRBJ1-6; v_call: TRBV5-1; cdr3_nt: TGCGCCAGCAGCACAGACAGGGATTCACCCCTCCACTTT; cdr3_aa: CASSTDRDSPLHF
clone_size: -; d_call: -; j_call: TRBJ2-7; v_call: TRBV7-8; cdr3_nt: TGTGCCAGCAGCCCCTCGCGAGACAGCTACGAGCAGTACTTC; cdr3_aa: CASSPSRDSYEQYF
clone_size: few; d_call: -; j_call: TRBJ1-5; v_call: TRBV19; cdr3_nt: TGTGCCAGTAGTTCGAGCGGGCCCCAGCATTTT; cdr3_aa: CASSSSGPQHF
clone_size: -; d_call: TRBD2; j_call: TRBJ2-1; v_call: TRBV28; cdr3_nt: TGTGCCAGCAGGAGCGGGACCTCCTACAATGAGCAGTTCTTC; cdr3_aa: CASRSGTSYNEQFF
clone_size: -; d_call: -; j_call: TRBJ1-1; v_call: TRBV4-1; cdr3_nt: TGCGCCAGCAGCCAAGCTACAGGGTACGGGTTGAACACTGAAGCTTTCTTT; cdr3_aa: CASSQATGYGLNTEAFF
clone_size: -; d_call: TRBD1; j_call: TRBJ2-7; v_call: TRBV11-2; cdr3_nt: TGTGCCAGCAGCTGGACAGGGGTGAGTGACGAGCAGTACTTC; cdr3_aa: CASSWTGVSDEQYF
clone_size: -; d_call: -; j_call: TRBJ2-1; v_call: TRBV11-2; cdr3_nt: TGTGCCAGCAGCTTCGTTGCTAGGGGCCATGAGCAGTTCTTC; cdr3_aa: CASSFVARGHEQFF
clone_size: -; d_call: TRBD2; j_call: TRBJ2-5; v_call: TRBV3-1/TRBV3-2; cdr3_nt: TGTGCCAGCAGCCAGGATAGCGGGGCGAAAGAGACCCAGTACTTC; cdr3_aa: CASSQDSGAKETQYF
clone_size: -; d_call: -; j_call: TRBJ2-1; v_call: TRBV24-1; cdr3_nt: TGTGCCACCAGTGCCCCACGGTCGGGTGAGCAGTTCTTC; cdr3_aa: CATSAPRSGEQFF
clone_size: -; d_call: -; j_call: TRBJ2-1; v_call: TRBV19; cdr3_nt: TGTGCCAGTAGTATATCTAGCCCCAATGAGCAGTTCTTC; cdr3_aa: CASSISSPNEQFF
clone_size: -; d_call: -; j_call: TRBJ1-6; v_call: TRBV25-1; cdr3_nt: TGTGCCAGCAGTGAACAGGGGAATAATTCACCCCTCCACTTT; cdr3_aa: CASSEQGNNSPLHF
clone_size: -; d_call: -; j_call: TRBJ1-6; v_call: TRBV18; cdr3_nt: TGTGCCAGCTCACCATCGGTACAGTCTAATAATTCACCCCTCCACTTT; cdr3_aa: CASSPSVQSNNSPLHF
clone_size: once; d_call: TRBD1; j_call: TRBJ1-4; v_call: TRBV10-2; cdr3_nt: TGCGCCAGCAGTCCTCTTCTTGACAGGGGGGAAGAAAAACTGTTTTTT; cdr3_aa: CASSPLLDRGEEKLFF
clone_size: -; d_call: -; j_call: TRBJ2-5; v_call: TRBV3-1/TRBV3-2; cdr3_nt: TGTGCCAGCAAGGCAGGGGCCGCAGAGACCCAGTACTTC; cdr3_aa: CASKAGAAETQYF
clone_size: -; d_call: -; j_call: TRBJ1-2; v_call: TRBV7-3; cdr3_nt: TGTGCCAGCAGCTTATCCCCGGGCTATGGCTACACCTTC; cdr3_aa: CASSLSPGYGYTF
clone_size: -; d_call: -; j_call: TRBJ1-1; v_call: TRBV18; cdr3_nt: TGTGCCAGCTCACCACTTAAGTCAGGGACTGAAGCTTTCTTT; cdr3_aa: CASSPLKSGTEAFF
clone_size: -; d_call: -; j_call: TRBJ2-3; v_call: TRBV7-9; cdr3_nt: TGTGCCAGCAGCTTAAACAGGGGGGGATCAGATACGCAGTATTTT; cdr3_aa: CASSLNRGGSDTQYF
clone_size: -; d_call: -; j_call: TRBJ1-2; v_call: TRBV11-3; cdr3_nt: TGTGCCAGCAGCCCCCTCCACCAGGCTGCGAAATATGGCTACACCTTC; cdr3_aa: CASSPLHQAAKYGYTF
clone_size: -; d_call: -; j_call: TRBJ1-3; v_call: TRBV28; cdr3_nt: TGTGCCAGCAGTTTGGGGCCTAAATGGTCTGGAAACACCATATATTTT; cdr3_aa: CASSLGPKWSGNTIYF
clone_size: few; d_call: -; j_call: TRBJ2-7; v_call: TRBV21-1; cdr3_nt: TGTGCCAGCAGCAAATTGACACGATCTAAACGGGACTCCTACGAGCAGTACTTC; cdr3_aa: CASSKLTRSKRDSYEQYF
clone_size: -; d_call: TRBD1; j_call: TRBJ1-1; v_call: TRBV18; cdr3_nt: TGTGCCAGCTCAGACAGGGGAGAAGGTGAAGCTTTCTTT; cdr3_aa: CASSDRGEGEAFF
clone_size: -; d_call: TRBD1; j_call: TRBJ1-1; v_call: TRBV19; cdr3_nt: TGTGCCAGTAGTTTCACCGGGACAGGGGGCACTGAAGCTTTCTTT; cdr3_aa: CASSFTGTGGTEAFF
clone_size: -; d_call: -; j_call: TRBJ1-2; v_call: TRBV28; cdr3_nt: TGTGCCAGCAGTTCCCAGGTCCCTTATGGCTACACCTTC; cdr3_aa: CASSSQVPYGYTF
clone_size: once; d_call: TRBD2; j_call: TRBJ2-5; v_call: TRBV10-3; cdr3_nt: TGTGCCATCAGTGAGTTCGGCGGGGGAGAGACCCAGTACTTC; cdr3_aa: CAISEFGGGETQYF
clone_size: -; d_call: -; j_call: TRBJ1-2; v_call: TRBV4-2; cdr3_nt: TGTGCCAGCAGCCAAGATCTCAGGGGCTATGGCTACACCTTC; cdr3_aa: CASSQDLRGYGYTF
clone_size: -; d_call: -; j_call: TRBJ1-2; v_call: TRBV2; cdr3_nt: TGTGCCAGCAGTGGAGGAATCTATGGCTACACCTTC; cdr3_aa: CASSGGIYGYTF
clone_size: -; d_call: -; j_call: TRBJ1-1; v_call: TRBV2; cdr3_nt: TGTGCCAGCATCTCCCGAGGGTTGAACACTGAAGCTTTCTTT; cdr3_aa: CASISRGLNTEAFF
clone_size: -; d_call: -; j_call: TRBJ2-5; v_call: TRBV18; cdr3_nt: TGTGCCAGCTCACCAGTCGGGGAGACCCAGTACTTC; cdr3_aa: CASSPVGETQYF
clone_size: -; d_call: -; j_call: TRBJ2-2; v_call: TRBV3-1/TRBV3-2; cdr3_nt: TGTGCCAGCAGCCAGTGGCGAGCGGAGGGAACCGGGGAGCTGTTTTTT; cdr3_aa: CASSQWRAEGTGELFF
clone_size: -; d_call: -; j_call: TRBJ1-6; v_call: TRBV6-5; cdr3_nt: TGTGCCAGCTGTCGGACATCTGATTCACCCCTCCACTTT; cdr3_aa: CASCRTSDSPLHF
clone_size: -; d_call: -; j_call: TRBJ1-5; v_call: TRBV7-9; cdr3_nt: TGTGCCAGCAGCTTAGGTTGGGGGGACAGCAATCAGCCCCAGCATTTT; cdr3_aa: CASSLGWGDSNQPQHF
clone_size: -; d_call: TRBD1; j_call: TRBJ1-5; v_call: TRBV30; cdr3_nt: TGTGCCTGGGCCCGGGGACAGTTGAGCAATCAGCCCCAGCATTTT; cdr3_aa: CAWARGQLSNQPQHF
clone_size: -; d_call: TRBD2; j_call: TRBJ2-6; v_call: TRBV6-2/TRBV6-3; cdr3_nt: TGTGCCAGCAGTTACCTAGCGGGGGACGGGGTCAACGTCCTGACTTTC; cdr3_aa: CASSYLAGDGVNVLTF
clone_size: -; d_call: -; j_call: TRBJ2-5; v_call: TRBV25-1; cdr3_nt: TGTGCCAGCAGGGGAGTTCCCGGGACAGCGGGTGCGGAGACCCAGTACTTC; cdr3_aa: CASRGVPGTAGAETQYF
clone_size: -; d_call: -; j_call: TRBJ2-7; v_call: TRBV7-2; cdr3_nt: TGTGCCAGCAAACTGGACTCCAGCGGCTCCTACGAGCAGTACTTC; cdr3_aa: CASKLDSSGSYEQYF
clone_size: -; d_call: TRBD1; j_call: TRBJ1-1; v_call: TRBV10-1; cdr3_nt: TGCGCCAGCAGTGGAAGACGGACAGGGCTGAGGACTGAAGCTTTCTTT; cdr3_aa: CASSGRRTGLRTEAFF
clone_size: -; d_call: TRBD1; j_call: TRBJ2-4; v_call: TRBV7-9; cdr3_nt: TGTGCCAGCAGCAGTACAGGGGGCCTGCGAAACATTCAGTACTTC; cdr3_aa: CASSSTGGLRNIQYF
clone_size: -; d_call: TRBD1; j_call: TRBJ1-5; v_call: TRBV19; cdr3_nt: TGTGCCAGTAGTATAGTGGCAGGGGGCAGTCAGCCCCAGCATTTT; cdr3_aa: CASSIVAGGSQPQHF
clone_size: -; d_call: -; j_call: TRBJ1-5; v_call: TRBV6-5; cdr3_nt: TGTGCCAGCAGTCCCTCGCCGGAACTACCCCAGCATTTT; cdr3_aa: CASSPSPELPQHF